One and the same sample provided the 30 T cell receptor beta chains below, sequenced in a study of cytomegalovirus exposure and HLA in healthy donors. Vbeta (60) and Jbeta (13) primers were used in the PCR. TCRdb's copy holds only in-frame clones and misses some; the assay was immunoSEQ multiplex PCR. The sample includes approximately 160,000 clones, 65% to 70% of them seen just once. Sequenced material: PBMCs. The receptors were sampled from a woman between 18 and 29 years old in good health and CMV-seropositive.

V usage is TRBV28 and J usage is TRBJ2-2; 7 nucleotides match TRBD1. The germline V gene encodes CDR1 MDHEN and CDR2 SYDVKM. Trimming took 3 bases from V and 4 from J; bases not matched to a gene: 11. CDR3 size: 17 residues. CDR3 DNA: TGTGCCAGCAGTTTCTTTCCCAGGGGGTCGGCCACCGGGGAGCTGTTTTTT. This encodes CASSFFPRGSATGELFF.

The rearrangement links TRBV20-1 to TRBJ2-1; a possible D gene is TRBD2 (6 bases). The germline V and J ends were trimmed by 7 bases and 8 bases, with 12 bases remaining between them. This CDR3 contains 11 residues. The germline gives CDR1 DFQATT, CDR2 SNEGSKA (reference sequence). The CDR3 loop is CSGLVIDEQFF. As DNA, the CDR3 is TGCAGTGGACTAGTGATAGATGAGCAGTTCTTC.

The CDR3: CASSPATDTDTQYF. DNA of the CDR3: TGTGCCAGCTCACCAGCTACAGACACAGATACGCAGTATTTT. This chain links TRBV18 with TRBJ2-3; no definite D call. The V gene lost 2 bases and the J gene lost 2 bases, with 8 bases spanning the gap. The CDR3 has 14 residues. CDR1 is KGHSH, CDR2 LQKENI, per germline.

Concerning this clone itself: The same CDR3 arises from other DNA sequences in this sample as well. The genes are TRBV7-9 and TRBJ2-7; D call uncertain. V lost 6 bases, J lost 2 bases, and 8 bases lay in between. The V gene's germline CDR1 is SEHNR and CDR2 FQNEAQ (reference sequence). The CDR3 has 12 amino acids. The CDR3 DNA sequence: TGTGCCAGCAGTTTCAGCGCCTACGAGCAGTACTTC. It codes for CASSFSAYEQYF.

The gene calls are TRBV5-1 and TRBJ1-1; 7 bases map to TRBD1. V lost 5 bases and J lost 0; bases outside the gene matches: 4. The germline V gene encodes CDR1 SGHRS and CDR2 YFSETQ. This CDR3 comprises 14 residues. CDR3 protein: CASRSQGVNTEAFF. The CDR3 DNA reads TGCGCCAGCAGATCTCAGGGGGTGAACACTGAAGCTTTCTTT. Full variable domain (rest looked up from reference TRBV5-1 and TRBJ1-1): KAGVTQTPRYLIKTRGQQVTLSCSPISGHRSVSWYQQTPGQGLQFLFEYFSETQRNKGNFPGRFSGRQFSNSRSEMNVSTLELGDSALYLCASRSQGVNTEAFFGQGTRLTVV.

This rearrangement joins TRBV9 to TRBJ1-2, with D perhaps matching TRBD1 (5 bases). V lost 4 bases, J lost 8 bases, and 24 bases lay in between. The germline V gene encodes CDR1 SGDLS and CDR2 YYNGEE. The CDR3 is 16 amino acids. CDR3 loop: CASSPSGGGGLVGYTF. CDR3 DNA sequence: TGTGCCAGCAGCCCCTCGGGAGGCGGGGGACTTGTGGGCTACACCTTC.

There are a few counts of this clone. This sequence joins TRBV9 and TRBJ2-1, with 13 bases aligning to TRBD2. The CDR3 has 18 residues. The V gene's germline CDR1 is SGDLS and CDR2 YYNGEE. J gave up 0 bases and V 2 bases, and 5 bases lay outside the gene matches. CDR3 sequence: CASSVPRTSGSSYNEQFF. CDR3 DNA: TGTGCCAGCAGCGTCCCCAGGACTAGCGGGAGCTCCTACAATGAGCAGTTCTTC.

The J gene is TRBJ2-1, the V gene TRBV4-3; TRBD2 matches at 11 bases. CDR1 LGHNA and CDR2 YSLEER come from the germline V gene. With V trimmed by 1 base and J by 9 bases, 5 bases remained unmatched. The CDR3 loop spans 15 amino acids. The CDR3 reads CASSQGSGGASEQFF. CDR3 sequence (DNA): TGCGCCAGCAGCCAAGGTAGCGGGGGGGCGAGTGAGCAGTTCTTC.

This clone was counted a few times. The V gene is TRBV6-1, the J gene TRBJ2-1; D perhaps matches TRBD2 (6 bases). This CDR3 has 14 residues. Germline-derived CDR1 and CDR2 are MNHNS and SASEGT. The ends were cut back, 7 bases at V and 0 bases at J, with 10 bases in the middle. CDR3 sequence reads: CASTAGSSYNEQFF. CDR3 in DNA: TGTGCCAGCACTGCGGGAAGCTCCTACAATGAGCAGTTCTTC.

V is TRBV27 and J is TRBJ1-1, with a possible D match to TRBD1 (6 bases). Germline loops: CDR1 MNHEY, CDR2 SMNVEV (reference sequence). V was clipped by 3 bases and J by 3 bases, with 35 bases between them. The CDR3 contains 22 residues. CDR3 amino acids: CASSLSAGVQLLLSPFHTEAFF. The CDR3 bases are TGTGCCAGCAGTTTGAGTGCAGGGGTTCAGTTACTTCTATCTCCATTTCACACTGAAGCTTTCTTT.

This sequence joins TRBV4-1 and TRBJ1-2; no clear D gene. The length of the CDR3 is 16 residues. Per the germline V gene, CDR1 is MGHRA and CDR2 is YSYEKL. V lost 0 bases and J 4 bases, leaving 15 bases between the germline ends. The CDR3 spells CASSQDSVVVPYGYTF. CDR3 coding DNA: TGCGCCAGCAGCCAAGATAGTGTCGTAGTCCCCTATGGCTACACCTTC.

The chain links TRBV5-8 to TRBJ1-2; 8 positions agree with TRBD1. Per the germline V gene, CDR1 is SGHTS and CDR2 is YDEGEE. With V trimmed by 4 bases and J by 12 bases, 5 bases remained unmatched. This CDR3 contains 11 residues. As DNA, the CDR3 is TGTGCCAGCAGCGCGGACAGGGCACACACCTTC. Encoded protein: CASSADRAHTF.

V gene TRBV7-8 combines with J gene TRBJ2-7; a weak D match, TRBD2 (6 bases). CDR1 and CDR2 (germline): SGHVS, FQNEAQ. Trimming took off 4 bases at V and 6 bases at J, with 13 bases between the two ends. The CDR3 is 13 amino acids. The CDR3 coding sequence is TGTGCCAGCAGCTCCCCGGGACTCCGCGAGCAGTACTTC. It codes for CASSSPGLREQYF. Supplemented by reference TRBV7-8 and TRBJ2-7, the full variable domain reads GAGVSQSPRYKVAKRGQDVALRCDPISGHVSLFWYQQALGQGPEFLTYFQNEAQLDKSGLPSDRFFAERPEGSVSTLKIQRTQQEDSAVYLCASSSPGLREQYFGPGTRLTVT.

The V call is TRBV30, the J call TRBJ1-6; D is unclear. The CDR3 has 15 residues. In germline, CDR1 is GTSNPN, CDR2 SVGIG (reference sequence). The V end was cut by 0 bases, the J end by 6 bases, with 12 bases between. The CDR3, as DNA: TGTGCCTGGAGTGTAATCAGGACTGTTAATTCACCCCTCCACTTT. Amino acid sequence: CAWSVIRTVNSPLHF.

This clone has just a few counts. CDR3 residues: CASSGGLAGSYEQYF. Written as DNA, the CDR3 is TGTGCCAGCAGCGGGGGACTAGCGGGATCCTACGAGCAGTACTTC. The rearrangement uses TRBV7-3 and TRBJ2-7; 13 positions match TRBD2. Germline V lookup: CDR1 SGHTA, CDR2 FQGTGA. The CDR3 spans 15 residues. V trimming: 5 bases; J trimming: 1 base; junction bases outside the gene matches: 2.

The chain is built from TRBV29-1 and TRBJ1-1; TRBD1 matches at 8 bases. Germline values: CDR1 SQVTM, CDR2 ANQGSEA. CDR3 length: 14 amino acids. The J segment lost 5 bases and the V segment lost 7 bases, leaving 12 bases of the junction unmatched. The CDR3 loop is CSALDRAQGTEAFF. The CDR3 bases are TGCAGCGCACTGGACAGGGCTCAGGGGACTGAAGCTTTCTTT. Full variable domain (outside the CDR3, taken from reference TRBV29-1 and TRBJ1-1): SAVISQKPSRDICQRGTSLTIQCQVDSQVTMMFWYRQQPGQSLTLIATANQGSEATYESGFVIDKFPISRPNLTFSTLTVSNMSPEDSSIYLCSALDRAQGTEAFFGQGTRLTVV.

V and J are TRBV7-9 and TRBJ2-3; 7 bases map to TRBD1. Trimming at V came to 4 bases and at J to 6 bases, leaving 13 bases not matched to a gene. CDR1 is SEHNR, CDR2 FQNEAQ, per germline (reference sequence). CDR3 length: 16 residues. The CDR3 nucleotides are TGTGCCAGCAGCTCGATGACAGGGTCCCTTATGGATACGCAGTATTTT. Translated: CASSSMTGSLMDTQYF.

The chain employs TRBV7-2 and TRBJ2-3, with D tentatively TRBD2 (6 bases). This CDR3 has 15 residues. The germline V and J ends were trimmed by 5 bases and 0 bases, with 12 bases remaining between them. Germline lookup yields CDR1 SGHTA and CDR2 FQGNSA. The DNA of the CDR3 is TGTGCCAGCAGCCCGGACTACCTGAGCACAGATACGCAGTATTTT. Its translation is CASSPDYLSTDTQYF. Variable domain in full (rest from reference TRBV7-2 and TRBJ2-3): GAGVSQSPSNKVTEKGKDVELRCDPISGHTALYWYRQSLGQGLEFLIYFQGNSAPDKSGLPSDRFSAERTGGSVSTLTIQRTQQEDSAVYLCASSPDYLSTDTQYFGPGTRLTVL.

The chain recombines TRBV19 with TRBJ1-1, with a possible D match to TRBD1 (6 bases). Deletions cut 4 bases from V and 6 bases from J, with 12 bases between. The CDR3 contains 13 residues. Germline CDR1 is LNHDA and CDR2 is SQIVND (reference sequence). CDR3 sequence: CASSTQGISEAFF. The CDR3 nucleotides are TGTGCCAGTAGTACACAGGGAATCTCTGAAGCTTTCTTT.

This clone was observed a handful of times. V usage is TRBV6-1 and J usage is TRBJ1-2; D ambiguous. The CDR3 contains 12 residues. From germline, CDR1 is MNHNS and CDR2 SASEGT. V was trimmed by 10 bases and J by 5 bases, leaving 14 bases between them. The CDR3 DNA follows: TGTGCCAATGAAGCTAGGATTTATGGCTACACCTTC. Translation gives CANEARIYGYTF.

The chain has TRBV9 and TRBJ2-1; 9 bases align to TRBD2. Losses at the gene ends were 3 bases for V and 4 bases for J; bases not matched to a gene: 8. The CDR3 totals 16 residues. The germline CDR1 and CDR2 sequences are SGDLS and YYNGEE. CDR3 sequence (DNA): TGTGCCAGCAGCGCACCCCTCGCGGGGGGGTACAATGAGCAGTTCTTC. Encoded protein: CASSAPLAGGYNEQFF.

The chain recombines TRBV6-1 with TRBJ2-2, with 9 bases matching TRBD2. CDR1 and CDR2 (germline): MNHNS, SASEGT. This CDR3 comprises 20 residues. The V and J ends lost 2 bases and 1 base, in that order; junction bases with no gene match: 14. The CDR3 DNA is TGTGCCAGCAGTGAATATGGTCTAGCGGGACCCCGGAGGAACACCGGGGAGCTGTTTTTT. It encodes CASSEYGLAGPRRNTGELFF.

The chain uses TRBV6-5 and TRBJ2-3; TRBD1 is a possible D gene (5 bases). Trimming removed 2 bases at V and 5 bases at J, with 5 bases between. This CDR3 spans 12 amino acids. Germline CDR1 and CDR2: MNHEY and SVGAGI. The CDR3 protein is CASSYRGDTQYF. The CDR3 nucleotides read TGTGCCAGCAGTTACAGGGGAGATACGCAGTATTTT.

CDR3 sequence (DNA): TGCGCCAGCAGCCAACAAAGAGGGTACGAGCAGTACTTC. This gives the protein CASSQQRGYEQYF. This chain joins TRBV4-1 and TRBJ2-5, with a weak D call TRBD2 (5 bases). Near its end, the DNA agrees better with TRBJ2-7, so the J call may be wrong. Germline CDR1 and CDR2: MGHRA and YSYEKL. The CDR3 totals 13 residues.

This clone appeared a few times. The chain couples TRBV6-5 to TRBJ2-2; TRBD1 matches at 8 bases. The CDR3 spans 15 residues. The J segment lost 4 bases and the V segment lost 7 bases, leaving 8 bases of the junction unmatched. Germline V lookup: CDR1 MNHEY, CDR2 SVGAGI. The CDR3 sequence is CASTPLDRVTGELFF. The CDR3 DNA sequence: TGTGCCAGCACCCCCTTGGACAGGGTCACCGGGGAGCTGTTTTTT.

CDR3 region: CASFSGWRNNEQFF. CDR3 bases: TGTGCCAGCTTTTCAGGTTGGAGGAACAATGAGCAGTTCTTC. V is TRBV11-2 and J is TRBJ2-1; possible D gene TRBD2, 5 bases. V lost 8 bases and J 5 bases, leaving 16 bases between the germline ends. The CDR3 has 14 amino acids. Germline CDR1 is SGHAT and CDR2 is FQNNGV.

J is TRBJ2-3 and V is TRBV11-2; D uncertain. This CDR3 is built from 14 residues. Germline V CDR1 and CDR2: SGHAT, FQNNGV. The ends were cut back, 5 bases at V and 4 bases at J, with 13 bases in the middle. CDR3 sequence: CASSLRQTADTQYF. CDR3 DNA: TGTGCCAGCAGCCTTCGTCAAACGGCAGATACGCAGTATTTT.

This sequence joins TRBV28 and TRBJ2-7; 16 positions match TRBD2. V lost 0 bases, J lost 2 bases, and 7 bases stayed unmatched. The length of the CDR3 is 19 residues. The V gene's germline CDR1 is MDHEN and CDR2 SYDVKM. The CDR3: CASSLWGLAGGGAPYEQYF. The CDR3 bases are TGTGCCAGCAGTTTATGGGGACTAGCGGGAGGGGGGGCTCCCTACGAGCAGTACTTC.

This clone was picked up one time. The chain carries TRBV7-6 and TRBJ2-7; possibly TRBD1 for D (6 bases). The CDR3 has 12 residues. Trimming cost V 5 bases and J 5 bases, with 10 bases left between them. Germline V gives CDR1 SGHVS, CDR2 FNYEAQ. The chain's CDR3 is CASSQPGDEQYF. The DNA of the CDR3 is TGTGCCAGCAGCCAGCCAGGGGACGAGCAGTACTTC.

This clone was observed a few times. Within the sample, other DNA sequences also encode this same CDR3. This chain uses TRBV18 with TRBJ2-7, with TRBD1 matching over 8 bases. Trimming at V came to 3 bases and at J to 3 bases, leaving 4 bases not matched to a gene. Germline V gives CDR1 KGHSH, CDR2 LQKENI. The CDR3 loop spans 14 amino acids. The CDR3 DNA reads TGTGCCAGCTCACCTGGGACAGGCTTCTACGAGCAGTACTTC. Its translation is CASSPGTGFYEQYF.